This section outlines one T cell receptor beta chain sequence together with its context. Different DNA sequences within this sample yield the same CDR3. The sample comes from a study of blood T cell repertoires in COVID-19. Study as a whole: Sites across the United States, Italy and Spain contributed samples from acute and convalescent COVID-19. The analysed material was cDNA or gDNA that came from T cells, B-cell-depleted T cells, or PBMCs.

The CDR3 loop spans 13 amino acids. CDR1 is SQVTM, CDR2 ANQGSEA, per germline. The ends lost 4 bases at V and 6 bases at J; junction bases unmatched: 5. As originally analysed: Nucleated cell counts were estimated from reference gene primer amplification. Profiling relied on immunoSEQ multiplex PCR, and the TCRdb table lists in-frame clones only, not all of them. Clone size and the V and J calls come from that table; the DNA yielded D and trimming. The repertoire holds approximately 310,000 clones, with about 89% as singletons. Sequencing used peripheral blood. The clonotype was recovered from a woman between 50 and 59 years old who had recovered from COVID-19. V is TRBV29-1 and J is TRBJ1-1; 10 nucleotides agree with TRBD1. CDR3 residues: CSVVRTGGPEAFF. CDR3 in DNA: TGCAGCGTTGTTAGGACAGGGGGGCCTGAAGCTTTCTTT.